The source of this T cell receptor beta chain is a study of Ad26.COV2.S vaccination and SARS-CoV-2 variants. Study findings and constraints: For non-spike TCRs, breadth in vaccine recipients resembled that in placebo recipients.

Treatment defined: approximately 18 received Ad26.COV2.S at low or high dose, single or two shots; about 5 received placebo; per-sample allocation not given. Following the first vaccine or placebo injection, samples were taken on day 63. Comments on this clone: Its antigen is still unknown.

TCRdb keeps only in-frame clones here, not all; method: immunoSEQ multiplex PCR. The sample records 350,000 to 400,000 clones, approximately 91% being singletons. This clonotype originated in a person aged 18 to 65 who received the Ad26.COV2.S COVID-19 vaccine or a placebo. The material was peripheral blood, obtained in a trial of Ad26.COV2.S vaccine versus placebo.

The CDR3 sequence is CASKYRDNNYGYTF. CDR3 DNA: TGTGCCAGCAAGTACCGGGACAACAACTATGGCTACACCTTC. J is TRBJ1-2 and V is TRBV2, with D maybe TRBD1 (6 bases). Germline V gene lookup returns CDR1 SNHLY and CDR2 FYNNEI. Trimming left V 7 bases short and J 2 bases short, with 14 bases between. The CDR3 is 14 residues long.